These 9 T cell receptor beta chains originate from one sample sequenced in a study of blood T cell repertoires in COVID-19. TCRdb's copy holds only in-frame clones and misses some; the assay was immunoSEQ multiplex PCR. The sample consists of 150,000 to 200,000 clones, roughly 86% of them appearing once. Sequenced sample: peripheral blood. These receptors came from a man aged 40-50 years who had recovered from COVID-19.

CDR3 amino acids: CASSEGGANYGYTF. In DNA, the CDR3 is TGTGCCAGCAGTGAAGGAGGCGCTAACTATGGCTACACCTTC. The V and J genes are TRBV6-1 and TRBJ1-2; D is uncertain. V lost 1 base and J 0 bases, leaving 6 bases between the germline ends. CDR1 and CDR2 from the germline V gene are MNHNS and SASEGT. The length of the CDR3 is 14 residues.

The chain joins TRBV27 to TRBJ1-1, with D hard to call. Per germline, CDR1 MNHEY and CDR2 SMNVEV (reference sequence). This CDR3 is built from 13 residues. Trimming stripped 6 bases from V and 4 bases from J, with 12 bases between. CDR3 bases: TGTGCCAGCAGATTCAGCGAGACCACTGAAGCTTTCTTT. This sequence encodes CASRFSETTEAFF.

The CDR3 DNA reads as TGTGCCAGCAGCCAAGCCGAGGAGCAGTACTTC. This translates into CASSQAEEQYF. The chain is built from TRBV3-1 (or the pseudogene TRBV3-2) and TRBJ2-7; D remains unclear. The V end lost 1 base, the J end lost 7 bases, and 5 bases lay between the germline ends. The CDR3 spans 11 residues. CDR1 is LGHDT and CDR2 is YNNKEL in the germline V gene (reference sequence).

The V call is TRBV7-2, the J call TRBJ2-3, with 16 bases matching TRBD2. The CDR3 has 17 amino acids. Germline V gene lookup returns CDR1 SGHTA and CDR2 FQGNSA. With 5 bases clipped from V and 4 bases from J, the junction kept 6 bases outside the gene matches. The CDR3 is CASSPGTSGGAADTQYF. In nucleotides, the CDR3 is TGTGCCAGCAGCCCAGGGACTAGCGGGGGGGCCGCAGATACGCAGTATTTT.

V gene TRBV14 combines with J gene TRBJ2-2; TRBD2 matches 7 bases. Germline lookup yields CDR1 SGHDN and CDR2 FVKESK. Germline trimming cut 0 bases from V and 1 base from J; bases unmatched to any gene: 5. The length of the CDR3 is 17 residues. CDR3 nucleotides: TGTGCCAGCAGCCAAGATTACCAGCGGGGGAACACCGGGGAGCTGTTTTTT. It is translated as CASSQDYQRGNTGELFF.

The rearrangement joins TRBV7-3 to TRBJ1-2; D gene unclear. This CDR3 region has 16 residues. Germline V gene data show CDR1 as SGHTA and CDR2 as FQGTGA. V lost 4 bases to trimming and J lost 5 bases, with 20 bases between them. CDR3 coding DNA: TGTGCCAGCAGCTCACCCCCTCGCAGAAAGACTTATGGCTACACCTTC. The encoded protein is CASSSPPRRKTYGYTF. Full variable domain (rest looked up from reference TRBV7-3 and TRBJ1-2): GAGVSQTPSNKVTEKGKYVELRCDPISGHTALYWYRQSLGQGPEFLIYFQGTGAADDSGLPNDRFFAVRPEGSVSTLKIQRTERGDSAVYLCASSSPPRRKTYGYTFGSGTRLTVV.

The rearrangement joins TRBV4-3 to TRBJ1-6; no clear D gene. Trimming left V 1 base short and J 10 bases short, with 11 bases between. CDR1 and CDR2 (germline): LGHNA, YSLEER. This CDR3 region has 14 residues. The chain's CDR3 is CASSQAPVGSPLHF. DNA of the CDR3: TGCGCCAGCAGCCAAGCCCCTGTGGGCTCACCCCTCCACTTT.

The chain is built from TRBV7-6 and TRBJ1-3; 9 nucleotides agree with TRBD1. V lost 7 bases, J lost 1 base, and 8 bases stayed unmatched. Germline CDR1 reads SGHVS; CDR2 reads FNYEAQ. The CDR3 totals 16 residues. The CDR3 bases are TGTGCCAGCACCTCTTCCGGGACAGGGTCTGGAAACACCATATATTTT. This encodes CASTSSGTGSGNTIYF.

This chain joins TRBV12-3 or TRBV12-4 and TRBJ1-5; D is uncertain. CDR3 size: 13 residues. Trimming pared 5 bases from V and 3 bases from J, leaving 8 bases between. CDR3 bases: TGTGCCAGCAGTCTCCAGATCAATCAGCCCCAGCATTTT. It encodes CASSLQINQPQHF.